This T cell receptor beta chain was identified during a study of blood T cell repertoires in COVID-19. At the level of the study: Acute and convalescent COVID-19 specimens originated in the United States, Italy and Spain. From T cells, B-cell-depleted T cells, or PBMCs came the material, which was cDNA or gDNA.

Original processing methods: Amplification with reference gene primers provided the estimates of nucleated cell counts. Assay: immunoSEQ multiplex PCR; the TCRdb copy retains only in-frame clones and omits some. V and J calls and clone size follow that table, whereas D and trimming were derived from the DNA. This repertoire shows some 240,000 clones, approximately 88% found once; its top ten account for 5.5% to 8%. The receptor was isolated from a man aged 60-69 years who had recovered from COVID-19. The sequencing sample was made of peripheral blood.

As DNA, the CDR3 is TGTGCCAGCAGCCACACGCGGGGGCGGAGTGGCTACACCTTC. It encodes CASSHTRGRSGYTF. V usage is TRBV13 and J usage is TRBJ1-2; D may be TRBD1 (6 bases). Trimming left V 5 bases short and J 7 bases short, with 17 bases between. In germline, CDR1 is PRHDT, CDR2 FYEKMQ (reference sequence). The CDR3 is 14 residues long. The full variable domain, with the rest looked up from reference TRBV13 and TRBJ1-2, is AAGVIQSPRHLIKEKRETATLKCYPIPRHDTVYWYQQGPGQDPQFLISFYEKMQSDKGSIPDRFSAQQFSDYHSELNMSSLELGDSALYFCASSHTRGRSGYTFGSGTRLTVV.